These 26 T cell receptor beta chains share one sample of origin, sequenced in a study of OX40 agonist ivuxolimab in advanced cancers. TCRdb keeps only in-frame clones here, not all; method: immunoSEQ multiplex PCR. The sample lists around 150,000 clones; 90% were seen once. Sequencing was performed on CD4+ or CD8+ T cells sorted from blood, taken in a trial of the OX40 agonist ivuxolimab. The receptors were sampled from an adult with an advanced solid tumor such as melanoma, head and neck, liver or kidney cancer.

V and J are TRBV19 and TRBJ2-5; TRBD1 matches at 7 bases. Trimming took 7 bases from V and 2 from J; bases not matched to a gene: 7. CDR1 and CDR2 (germline): LNHDA, SQIVND (reference sequence). This CDR3 is built from 14 residues. Here the CDR3 reads CASTSGQPQETQYF. For the CDR3, the DNA is TGTGCCAGTACCTCGGGACAGCCGCAAGAGACCCAGTACTTC.

The J gene is TRBJ2-3, the V gene TRBV13; D unresolved. Germline CDR1 is PRHDT and CDR2 is FYEKMQ (reference sequence). The V end was cut by 4 bases, the J end by 2 bases, with 10 bases between. The CDR3 spans 14 residues. CDR3 coding DNA: TGTGCCAGCAGCTCTAAACCGAACACAGATACGCAGTATTTT. The encoded protein is CASSSKPNTDTQYF. Variable domain in full (rest from reference TRBV13 and TRBJ2-3): AAGVIQSPRHLIKEKRETATLKCYPIPRHDTVYWYQQGPGQDPQFLISFYEKMQSDKGSIPDRFSAQQFSDYHSELNMSSLELGDSALYFCASSSKPNTDTQYFGPGTRLTVL.

This chain uses TRBV28 with TRBJ1-4; no reliable D call. The V end was cut by 2 bases, the J end by 0 bases, with 7 bases between. Germline assignment: CDR1 MDHEN and CDR2 SYDVKM. The length of the CDR3 is 15 residues. The CDR3, as DNA: TGTGCCAGCAGTTTACACCTTGCAACTAATGAAAAACTGTTTTTT. This codes for CASSLHLATNEKLFF.

Details on this clone: This specimen includes other DNA sequences encoding the same CDR3. The CDR3 spells CASSPYSGANVLTF. The CDR3 bases are TGTGCCAGCTCCCCGTACTCTGGGGCCAACGTCCTGACTTTC. This sequence joins TRBV2 and TRBJ2-6; D is ambiguous. V lost 8 bases, J lost 0 bases, and 8 bases lay in between. Germline V lookup: CDR1 SNHLY, CDR2 FYNNEI. This CDR3 contains 14 residues. The entire variable domain, with the rest obtained from reference TRBV2 and TRBJ2-6, is as follows: EPEVTQTPSHQVTQMGQEVILRCVPISNHLYFYWYRQILGQKVEFLVSFYNNEISEKSEIFDDQFSVERPDGSNFTLKIRSTKLEDSAMYFCASSPYSGANVLTFGAGSRLTVL.

With respect to this clone: One junction end does not reproduce the germline sequence, and a read error may be involved. The chain carries TRBV13 and TRBJ2-3; either TRBD1 or TRBD2 may fit D (6 bases each). CDR1 is PRHDT, CDR2 FYEKMQ, per germline (reference sequence). This CDR3 has 16 amino acids. The CDR3 nucleotides read TGTGCCAGCAGGGGAGGCTCGGGACACAACACAGATGCGCAGTATTTT. Translation: CASRGGSGHNTDAQYF.

The CDR3, as DNA: TGTGCCAGCAGTAAACCCTTAATCTCTGGGGCCAACGTCCTGACTTTC. Protein: CASSKPLISGANVLTF. The chain combines TRBV7-8 with TRBJ2-6; no definite D call. Germline V lookup: CDR1 SGHVS, CDR2 FQNEAQ. Trimming took off 6 bases at V and 0 bases at J, with 12 bases between the two ends. The CDR3 loop spans 16 amino acids.

The chain employs TRBV4-2 and TRBJ1-4; TRBD1 aligns across 10 bases. Trimming removed 1 base from V and 7 bases from J; junction bases left unmatched: 3. This CDR3 is 15 amino acids long. Per the germline V gene, CDR1 is LGHNA and CDR2 is YNFKEQ. The CDR3 DNA is TGTGCCAGCAGCCAAGGACAGGGGGCAGGTGAAAAACTGTTTTTT. Its protein product is CASSQGQGAGEKLFF.

J is TRBJ2-3 and V is TRBV5-6, with 11 bases fitting TRBD2. V was pared by 4 bases and J by 5 bases, with 12 bases of the junction left unmatched. The length of the CDR3 is 17 residues. Germline V gives CDR1 SGHDT, CDR2 YYEEEE. CDR3 nucleotides: TGTGCCAGCAGCATGGAGGGTCTAGCGGGAGGCCGAGATACGCAGTATTTT. It specifies CASSMEGLAGGRDTQYF.

The chain carries TRBV5-1 and TRBJ1-6; D not resolved. Trimming took off 4 bases at V and 9 bases at J, with 11 bases between the two ends. The germline V gene encodes CDR1 SGHRS and CDR2 YFSETQ. The CDR3 has 13 amino acids. CDR3 amino acids: CASSRTESSPLHF. As DNA, the CDR3 is TGCGCCAGCAGCCGCACAGAGAGTTCACCCCTCCACTTT.

The rearrangement uses TRBV7-6 and TRBJ2-6; D gene ambiguous. Germline CDR1 reads SGHVS; CDR2 reads FNYEAQ. With 1 base removed from V and 0 bases from J, the gap between germline ends came to 7 bases. The CDR3 sequence is 16 residues long. The DNA for the CDR3 is TGTGCCAGCAGCTTAGAGGTTGACTCTGGGGCCAACGTCCTGACTTTC. This translates into CASSLEVDSGANVLTF.

V and J are TRBV7-2 and TRBJ2-1; D possibly corresponds to TRBD2 (5 bases). Germline CDR1 reads SGHTA; CDR2 reads FQGNSA. This CDR3 comprises 15 residues. V lost 5 bases, J lost 5 bases, and 16 bases lay in between. The CDR3 here is CASSTPALENNEQFF. The CDR3 region has the DNA TGTGCCAGCAGCACCCCCGCACTAGAAAACAATGAGCAGTTCTTC.

CDR3: CARITFGGKILVIKDTQYF. Here the CDR3 DNA reads TGTGCCAGGATAACCTTTGGGGGCAAAATTTTAGTCATTAAGGATACGCAGTATTTT. The chain couples TRBV6-4 to TRBJ2-3; a weak D match, TRBD1 (6 bases). This CDR3 comprises 19 residues. The germline V gene has CDR1 MRHNA and CDR2 SNTAGT. V lost 9 bases, J lost 6 bases, and 34 bases lay in between.

In DNA, the CDR3 is TGTGCCAGCAGTCAGACTAGCGTAGGTGAGCAGTTCTTC. Translating gives CASSQTSVGEQFF. The rearrangement uses TRBV7-3 and TRBJ2-1; TRBD2 aligns across 8 bases. Germline trimming cut 6 bases from V and 9 bases from J; bases unmatched to any gene: 7. Germline loops: CDR1 SGHTA, CDR2 FQGTGA. This CDR3 is 13 amino acids long. The whole variable domain, remainder taken from reference TRBV7-3 and TRBJ2-1, is GAGVSQTPSNKVTEKGKYVELRCDPISGHTALYWYRQSLGQGPEFLIYFQGTGAADDSGLPNDRFFAVRPEGSVSTLKIQRTERGDSAVYLCASSQTSVGEQFFGPGTRLTVL.

This clone was seen once. The V call is TRBV5-8, the J call TRBJ1-1; possibly TRBD1 for D (6 bases). The length of the CDR3 is 14 residues. V dropped 6 bases and J dropped 5 bases, with 17 bases sitting between them. From germline, CDR1 is SGHTS and CDR2 YDEGEE. CDR3 bases: TGTGCCAGCATCGTCCCGGACAGTGGAACTGAAGCTTTCTTT. This codes for CASIVPDSGTEAFF.

This chain joins TRBV5-1 and TRBJ1-5; no firm D call. Looked up from germline, CDR1 is SGHRS and CDR2 is YFSETQ. With 2 bases removed from V and 2 bases from J, the gap between germline ends came to 8 bases. The CDR3 has 14 residues. Here the CDR3 reads CASSFAGGNQPQHF. Here the CDR3 DNA reads TGCGCCAGCAGCTTTGCGGGTGGCAATCAGCCCCAGCATTTT. Using reference TRBV5-1 and TRBJ1-5 for the parts outside the CDR3, the full variable domain is KAGVTQTPRYLIKTRGQQVTLSCSPISGHRSVSWYQQTPGQGLQFLFEYFSETQRNKGNFPGRFSGRQFSNSRSEMNVSTLELGDSALYLCASSFAGGNQPQHFGDGTRLSIL.

The chain links TRBV28 to TRBJ1-1; D may be TRBD1 (6 bases). The V gene's germline CDR1 is MDHEN and CDR2 SYDVKM. This CDR3 has 15 residues. V was clipped by 3 bases and J by 3 bases, with 14 bases between them. The CDR3 loop is CASSFVTGYYTEAFF. CDR3 nucleotides: TGTGCCAGCAGTTTCGTAACAGGGTACTACACTGAAGCTTTCTTT.

V gene TRBV15 combines with J gene TRBJ2-5, with D possibly matching TRBD1 (5 bases). Germline V gives CDR1 LNHNV, CDR2 YYDKDF (reference sequence). Trimming stripped 0 bases from V and 2 bases from J, with 10 bases between. The CDR3 is 15 amino acids. The CDR3 here is CATSRDRGSQETQYF. CDR3 bases: TGTGCCACCAGCAGAGATAGGGGTTCTCAAGAGACCCAGTACTTC.

This chain connects TRBV11-2 to TRBJ2-3; 7 bases fit TRBD2. The trim removed 5 bases at V and 1 base at J, leaving 3 bases unmatched. This CDR3 region has 14 residues. Germline CDR1 is SGHAT and CDR2 is FQNNGV. As DNA, the CDR3 is TGTGCCAGCAGCCGACTAGCCGGCACAGATACGCAGTATTTT. Translation: CASSRLAGTDTQYF.

The V and J genes are TRBV5-8 and TRBJ2-5; D remains unclear. Germline V gives CDR1 SGHTS, CDR2 YDEGEE. This CDR3 is 11 amino acids long. V lost 7 bases and J 6 bases, leaving 10 bases between the germline ends. The CDR3 region is CASVGFQTQYF. As DNA, the CDR3 is TGTGCCAGCGTAGGTTTCCAGACCCAGTACTTC.

V is TRBV4-1 and J is TRBJ2-5; 8 bases match TRBD1. Germline loops: CDR1 MGHRA, CDR2 YSYEKL. CDR3 length equals 17 residues. J was trimmed by 2 bases and V by 4 bases; bases with no gene match: 12. In DNA, the CDR3 is TGCGCCAGCAGCCGGACAGGGATGGGGGTGCCGCAAGAGACCCAGTACTTC. This encodes CASSRTGMGVPQETQYF.

In its sample, this clone was seen a few times. This chain uses TRBV9 with TRBJ2-1; TRBD2 matches at 10 bases. The V segment lost 1 base and the J segment 5 bases; nucleotides outside the gene matches: 3. The CDR3 sequence is 15 residues long. Per germline, CDR1 SGDLS and CDR2 YYNGEE. The chain's CDR3 is CASSVQGTSDNEQFF. The CDR3 DNA follows: TGTGCCAGCAGCGTACAAGGGACTAGCGACAATGAGCAGTTCTTC. Variable domain in full (rest from reference TRBV9 and TRBJ2-1): DSGVTQTPKHLITATGQRVTLRCSPRSGDLSVYWYQQSLDQGLQFLIQYYNGEERAKGNILERFSAQQFPDLHSELNLSSLELGDSALYFCASSVQGTSDNEQFFGPGTRLTVL.

The chain links TRBV29-1 to TRBJ1-1, with D uncertain. The germline CDR1 and CDR2 sequences are SQVTM and ANQGSEA. V was clipped by 7 bases and J by 4 bases, with 10 bases between them. The CDR3 has 11 amino acids. The CDR3 here is CSASGGTEAFF. CDR3 sequence (DNA): TGCAGCGCCTCGGGTGGCACTGAAGCTTTCTTT.

The CDR3, as DNA: TGTGCCAGCAGCTTCCGAGGGGATAACTATGGCTACACCTTC. Translating gives CASSFRGDNYGYTF. This chain uses TRBV5-4 with TRBJ1-2, with D possibly matching TRBD1 (5 bases). The length of the CDR3 is 14 residues. The V end was cut by 2 bases, the J end by 1 base, with 9 bases between. Germline CDR1 and CDR2: SGHNT and YYREEE (reference sequence).

The rearrangement links TRBV5-5 to TRBJ1-3; D unresolved. The germline V and J ends were trimmed by 5 bases and 4 bases, with 7 bases remaining between them. This CDR3 is 12 amino acids long. Germline CDR1 SGHKS, CDR2 YYEKEE (reference sequence). The CDR3 reads CASSPTGNTIYF. For the CDR3, the DNA is TGTGCCAGCAGTCCCACGGGAAACACCATATATTTT.

The chain is built from TRBV7-2 and TRBJ2-7; 7 nucleotides agree with TRBD2. Germline CDR1 is SGHTA and CDR2 is FQGNSA. The V segment lost 5 bases and the J segment 6 bases; nucleotides outside the gene matches: 10. CDR3 size: 14 residues. In nucleotides, the CDR3 is TGTGCCAGCAGCGCTCAGCGGGGTTTAGTCGAGCAGTACTTC. This gives the protein CASSAQRGLVEQYF.

The chain uses TRBV23-1 and TRBJ2-7; possible D gene TRBD1, 5 bases. TRBV23-1 is an open reading frame, and its role is uncertain. Trimming stripped 7 bases from V and 4 bases from J, with 20 bases between. The CDR3 spans 15 residues. The CDR3 loop is CASTSRGQGKYEQYF. The DNA of the CDR3 is TGCGCCAGCACCTCAAGAGGTCAGGGAAAATACGAGCAGTACTTC.